This is a list of T cell receptor beta chains from one sample in a study of cytomegalovirus exposure and HLA in healthy donors. Some clones are missing from TCRdb's copy, which holds only in-frame ones; the method was immunoSEQ multiplex PCR. The table lists around 150,000 clones, less than 90% of them singletons. The specimen was PBMCs. These receptor sequences come from a boy between 2 and 15 years old in good health and CMV-seronegative. The CDR3 runs from the conserved cysteine through the conserved F or W. D genes are given only for firm matches. Some rows have no size entry. The others give once, few or many, or a class for an expanded clone.

j_call d_call clone_size cdr3_length v_call cdr3_nt cdr3_aa
TRBJ2-5 TRBD2 . 17 TRBV18 TGTGCCAGCTCAGCCCTTCCGGCTAGCGGGGGGGGAGAGACCCAGTACTTC CASSALPASGGGETQYF
TRBJ1-3 . . 14 TRBV6-5 TGTGCCAGCAGTTACCTCCGGGAGGGTGGGACCATATATTTT CASSYLREGGTIYF
TRBJ1-2 . . 15 TRBV5-1 TGCGCCAGCAGCTTGCAGGGTAGGACCATATATGGCTACACCTTC CASSLQGRTIYGYTF
TRBJ1-1 . few 16 TRBV4-1 TGCGCCAGCAGCCAAGATCGGGGGGGGCCAAACACTGAAGCTTTCTTT CASSQDRGGPNTEAFF
TRBJ2-7 TRBD2 . 15 TRBV7-6 TGTGCCAGCAGCTTAGTGCGGGAGGCCTCCTACGAGCAGTACTTC CASSLVREASYEQYF
TRBJ1-5 . . 15 TRBV27 TGTGCCAGCAGTTTATTATCAGTGAGCAATCAGCCCCAGCATTTT CASSLLSVSNQPQHF
TRBJ2-7 TRBD2 . 14 TRBV7-9 TGTGCCAGCAGCATGAGCCTAGCGGGAGGGGAGCAGTACTTC CASSMSLAGGEQYF
TRBJ1-5 TRBD1 . 15 TRBV2 TGTGCCAGCAGTGGAGACAGGGGGAACAATCAGCCCCAGCATTTT CASSGDRGNNQPQHF
TRBJ1-2 TRBD1 . 14 TRBV6-5 TGTGCCAGCAGTAGGGCAGGGGGCCACTATGGCTACACCTTC CASSRAGGHYGYTF
TRBJ1-5 . . 15 TRBV7-2 TGTGCCAGCAGCTTATCCGGGTATAGCAATCAGCCCCAGCATTTT CASSLSGYSNQPQHF
TRBJ1-2 . . 15 TRBV7-2 TGTGCCAGCAGCGTTTCAGGTACCCCTAACTATGGCTACACCTTC CASSVSGTPNYGYTF
TRBJ2-1 . once 14 TRBV19 TGTGCCAGTGCCAGGGCCAGCTCCTACAATGAGCAGTTCTTC CASARASSYNEQFF
TRBJ2-6 . . 14 TRBV6-5 TGTGCCAGCACGAGTCGCTCTGGGGCCAACGTCCTGACTTTC CASTSRSGANVLTF
TRBJ2-7 TRBD1 . 14 TRBV6-5 TGTGCCAGCTCGACGGGACAGGGGGGGTACGAGCAGTACTTC CASSTGQGGYEQYF
TRBJ1-1 TRBD1 . 16 TRBV7-2 TGTGCCAGCAGCCCCGGGACAGAAGGGTTGAACACTGAAGCTTTCTTT CASSPGTEGLNTEAFF
TRBJ2-5 . . 15 TRBV7-2 TGTGCCAGCAGGTCCGGGGGTCCTGGGGGGGAGACCCAGTACTTC CASRSGGPGGETQYF
TRBJ2-1 TRBD2 . 19 TRBV4-1 TGCGCCAGCAGCCAAGATAGGTCGCCTAGCGGGTCCCTCTACAATGAGCAGTTCTTC CASSQDRSPSGSLYNEQFF
TRBJ2-1 TRBD2 . 15 TRBV5-1 TGCGCCAGCAGCTTGGCCCTAGCGGGAGGTAATGAGCAGTTCTTC CASSLALAGGNEQFF
TRBJ2-2 . . 14 TRBV6-1 TGTGCCAGCAGTGAAGCGGAGGACACCGGGGAGCTGTTTTTT CASSEAEDTGELFF
TRBJ2-7 TRBD1 . 14 TRBV27 TGTGCCAGCAGCCGGGGACAGATTTACTACGAGCAGTACTTC CASSRGQIYYEQYF
TRBJ1-5 . . 15 TRBV27 TGTGCCAGCAGGTCGACAGCGATTAGCAATCAGCCCCAGCATTTT CASRSTAISNQPQHF
TRBJ1-1 TRBD1 . 19 TRBV5-4 TGTGCCAGCAGCTTGGCTAAGACAGGGGGTAGGGGATTGAACACTGAAGCTTTCTTT CASSLAKTGGRGLNTEAFF
TRBJ1-4 . . 12 TRBV30 TGTGCCTGGAGTGTGTCGGGGGGAAAACTGTTTTTT CAWSVSGGKLFF
TRBJ1-1 . . 14 TRBV7-2 TGTGCCAGCAGCTTACAGGGGCCGAACACTGAAGCTTTCTTT CASSLQGPNTEAFF
TRBJ1-5 . . 16 TRBV12-5 TGTGCTAGTGGTTTGGTACGTAGGCGGGGGATCCAGCCCCAGCATTTT CASGLVRRRGIQPQHF
TRBJ2-1 TRBD2 . 14 TRBV7-2 TGTGCCAGCGGAGCTAGCGGGAGTTTCAATGAGCAGTTCTTC CASGASGSFNEQFF
TRBJ2-1 TRBD2 once 14 TRBV28 TGTGCCAGCAGTCCGCGGGAGCCCTACAATGAGCAGTTCTTC CASSPREPYNEQFF
TRBJ2-3 TRBD2 . 17 TRBV7-2 TGTGCCAGCAGCCTTGTCCAGTCTAGCGGGGTGAGGGATACGCAGTATTTT CASSLVQSSGVRDTQYF
TRBJ1-2 . . 13 TRBV2 TGTGCCAGCAGTGGAGATAGGGGGTATGGCTACACCTTC CASSGDRGYGYTF
TRBJ2-1 . once 18 TRBV7-6 TGTGCCAGCACCTCGAATTCTCCGCAGGGCTTTTCCCACAATGAGCAGTTCTTC CASTSNSPQGFSHNEQFF
TRBJ2-7 . once 18 TRBV29-1 TGCAGCGTTGAGAGACCCGTCGGACGTAAATCGCGGGGCTACGAGCAGTACTTC CSVERPVGRKSRGYEQYF
TRBJ2-1 . . 15 TRBV9 TGTGCCAGCAGCGTAGGGGCAGGGAGGTCCAATGAGCAGTTCTTC CASSVGAGRSNEQFF
TRBJ2-1 . . 14 TRBV18 TGTGCCAGCTCACCCGGAGGCCAATACAATGAGCAGTTCTTC CASSPGGQYNEQFF
TRBJ2-5 . . 19 TRBV7-2 TGTGCCAGCAGCTTAACTGCAGGTTGGGGCGGGGGCACCCAAGAGACCCAGTACTTC CASSLTAGWGGGTQETQYF
TRBJ2-7 TRBD2 . 14 TRBV29-1 TGCAGCGTCGGGAGCGGGAGGGCGGACTACGAGCAGTACTTC CSVGSGRADYEQYF
TRBJ1-5 . . 15 TRBV6-6 TGTGCCAGCAGTTCCTCTTTCCAAAGCAATCAGCCCCAGCATTTT CASSSSFQSNQPQHF
TRBJ1-1 . . 13 TRBV9 TGTGCCAGCAGCGTAGCCCCAAACACTGAAGCTTTCTTT CASSVAPNTEAFF
TRBJ2-2 TRBD2 . 16 TRBV15 TGTGCCACCAGCAGAGCTAGCGGGAGGAGCACCGGGGAGCTGTTTTTT CATSRASGRSTGELFF
TRBJ2-5 TRBD1 . 15 TRBV11-2 TGTGCCAGCAGCTCCTGGGACAGGGGACAAGAGACCCAGTACTTC CASSSWDRGQETQYF
TRBJ2-3 TRBD2 once 15 TRBV9 TGTGCCAGCAGCCGGACTAGCGGGGGAACAGATACGCAGTATTTT CASSRTSGGTDTQYF
TRBJ2-3 . . 14 TRBV7-2 TGTGCCAGCAGCTTAGAGAGCTCCACAGATACGCAGTATTTT CASSLESSTDTQYF
TRBJ2-7 . . 14 TRBV18 TGTGCCAGCTCACCAGTGGGGGGCTCCTACGAGCAGTACTTC CASSPVGGSYEQYF
TRBJ2-7 . . 14 TRBV29-1 TGCAGCGTTGAAGGGCTCGTTTTCAGGAACGAGCAGTACTTC CSVEGLVFRNEQYF
TRBJ2-7 TRBD2 . 15 TRBV6-6 TGTGCCAGCAGTCTCCCCGCCGGGGGGACCTACGAGCAGTACTTC CASSLPAGGTYEQYF
TRBJ2-1 . . 14 TRBV29-1 TGCAGCGCAGGTGAACCAATCTCCTACAATGAGCAGTTCTTC CSAGEPISYNEQFF
TRBJ2-2 . . 15 TRBV7-3 TGTGCCAGCAGCCCGCAGAGCGGGCTAGGAGGGGAGCTGTTTTTT CASSPQSGLGGELFF
TRBJ2-2 TRBD2 . 18 TRBV6-1 TGTGCCAGCAGTGAAGTGGTGAGCGGGGGGGCCCACACCGGGGAGCTGTTTTTT CASSEVVSGGAHTGELFF
TRBJ2-7 TRBD2 . 14 TRBV18 TGTGCCAGCTCACCACCTTCCGGGGGGGGCGAGCAGTACTTC CASSPPSGGGEQYF